The 27 T cell receptor beta chains below come from one sample, sequenced in a study of cytomegalovirus exposure and HLA in healthy donors. The PCR contained 60 Vbeta and 13 Jbeta primers. The assay was immunoSEQ multiplex PCR, and TCRdb's table has in-frame clones only and misses some. The data contain around 160,000 clones, 60% to 80% of them singletons. Sequenced input: PBMCs. Receptors originate from a woman between 40 and 55 years old in good health and CMV-seropositive.

V usage is TRBV29-1 and J usage is TRBJ2-7, with no clear D. This CDR3 region has 12 residues. Trimming took 4 bases from V and 0 from J, leaving 7 bases between them. The germline V gene encodes CDR1 SQVTM and CDR2 ANQGSEA. Written as DNA, the CDR3 is TGCAGCGTTGGTGGCACCTCCTACGAGCAGTACTTC. Its protein is CSVGGTSYEQYF.

V is TRBV14 and J is TRBJ2-2; D might be TRBD2 (5 bases). In germline, CDR1 is SGHDN, CDR2 FVKESK. Trimming took 6 bases from V and 6 from J, leaving 20 bases between them. This CDR3 contains 16 residues. The CDR3 sequence is CASSRFAGGGPGELFF. CDR3 DNA: TGTGCCAGCAGTCGCTTCGCGGGCGGAGGTCCCGGGGAGCTGTTTTTT.

As regards this clone: The junction departs from the called germline gene at one end, perhaps through a read error. CDR3 sequence: CSSSPGTGGLNTGELFF. The CDR3 nucleotides read TGTTCCAGCAGCCCCGGGACAGGGGGCTTGAACACCGGGGAGCTGTTTTTT. The chain carries TRBV7-9 and TRBJ2-2; 12 bases are a match to TRBD1. Germline V CDR1 and CDR2: SEHNR, FQNEAQ (reference sequence). The CDR3 runs 17 residues.

The rearrangement joins TRBV18 to TRBJ1-1; D not certain. CDR1 and CDR2 (germline): KGHSH, LQKENI. This CDR3 comprises 14 residues. Trimming cost V 1 base and J 1 base, with 7 bases left between them. The chain's CDR3 is CASSPLTKNTEAFF. Here the CDR3 DNA reads TGTGCCAGCTCACCACTCACAAAGAACACTGAAGCTTTCTTT. Variable domain in full (rest from reference TRBV18 and TRBJ1-1): NAGVMQNPRHLVRRRGQEARLRCSPMKGHSHVYWYRQLPEEGLKFMVYLQKENIIDESGMPKERFSAEFPKEGPSILRIQQVVRGDSAAYFCASSPLTKNTEAFFGQGTRLTVV.

This clone showed up just a few times. The V gene is TRBV25-1, the J gene TRBJ2-3, with TRBD1 as a possible D gene (5 bases). The CDR3 is 13 residues long. Trimming pared 3 bases from V and 3 bases from J, leaving 7 bases between. Per germline, CDR1 MGHDK and CDR2 SYGVNS. The CDR3 coding sequence is TGTGCCAGCAGTGAGGCAGGGACAGATACGCAGTATTTT. Amino acids: CASSEAGTDTQYF.

This chain links TRBV5-1 with TRBJ2-7; 11 positions match TRBD2. V dropped 5 bases and J dropped 3; count of bases not matched to a gene: 7. This CDR3 is built from 15 residues. CDR1 is SGHRS, CDR2 YFSETQ, per germline. The CDR3 sequence is CASRPSGGTYYEQYF. DNA of the CDR3: TGCGCCAGCAGACCTAGCGGGGGGACCTACTACGAGCAGTACTTC.

There are a few counts of this clone. V gene TRBV5-1 combines with J gene TRBJ1-4, with D maybe TRBD1 (6 bases). There are 12 residues in the CDR3. The germline gives CDR1 SGHRS, CDR2 YFSETQ. V lost 4 bases, J lost 8 bases, and 9 bases lay in between. The CDR3: CASSPQGEKLFF. CDR3 DNA sequence: TGCGCCAGCAGCCCCCAGGGGGAAAAACTGTTTTTT.

A few counts support this clone. The sample holds other DNA sequences that translate to the same CDR3. This rearrangement joins TRBV7-3 to TRBJ2-3, with TRBD2 identical over 9 bases. This CDR3 has 15 amino acids. J was trimmed by 4 bases and V by 2 bases; bases with no gene match: 4. CDR1 and CDR2 from the germline V gene are SGHTA and FQGTGA. CDR3 sequence: CASSLSGGGADTQYF. The CDR3 bases are TGTGCCAGCAGCTTATCGGGCGGGGGGGCAGATACGCAGTATTTT.

In DNA form, the CDR3 reads TGTGCCAGCAGTCCGGGACAGGGGGGAACCGGGGAGCTGTTTTTT. Its translation is CASSPGQGGTGELFF. The chain has TRBV27 and TRBJ2-2; the match to TRBD1 covers 11 bases. Germline loops: CDR1 MNHEY, CDR2 SMNVEV (reference sequence). The CDR3 consists of 15 residues. The junction had 4 bases not matched to a gene; V was cut back by 5 bases and J by 5 bases.

V gene TRBV2 combines with J gene TRBJ1-2, with TRBD1 matching 7 bases. V trimming: 2 bases; J trimming: 4 bases; junction bases outside the gene matches: 4. CDR1 is SNHLY, CDR2 FYNNEI, per germline. The CDR3 sequence is 14 residues long. This CDR3 reads CASSETRDSYGYTF. The CDR3 DNA sequence: TGTGCCAGCAGTGAAACCCGGGACAGCTATGGCTACACCTTC.

The gene calls are TRBV5-4 and TRBJ1-3, with a weak D call TRBD1 (5 bases). CDR1 and CDR2 (germline): SGHNT, YYREEE (reference sequence). Trimming removed 0 bases at V and 4 bases at J, with 11 bases between. CDR3 size: 15 residues. Here the CDR3 DNA reads TGTGCCAGCAGCTTGGAAGCAGGGATCGGAAACACCATATATTTT. Translating it yields CASSLEAGIGNTIYF.

This clone was picked up a small number of times. The chain carries TRBV6-1 and TRBJ2-7; 8 positions agree with TRBD1. Germline-derived CDR1 and CDR2 are MNHNS and SASEGT. J was trimmed by 0 bases and V by 7 bases; bases with no gene match: 5. The CDR3 loop spans 14 amino acids. CDR3 in DNA: TGTGCCAGCACCCCGGGACAGGACTCCTACGAGCAGTACTTC. It is translated as CASTPGQDSYEQYF.

This chain joins TRBV6-5 and TRBJ2-1; TRBD2 matches at 7 bases. This CDR3 is 12 amino acids long. V shed 5 bases, J shed 11 bases, and the junction held 6 bases outside the gene matches. Looked up from germline, CDR1 is MNHEY and CDR2 is SVGAGI. Written as DNA, the CDR3 is TGTGCCAGCAGTAGGAGCGGGACCCAGCAGTTCTTC. This translates into CASSRSGTQQFF.

The rearrangement joins TRBV5-4 to TRBJ1-2, with TRBD1 identical over 8 bases. The germline V gene has CDR1 SGHNT and CDR2 YYREEE (reference sequence). The CDR3 covers 13 residues. With 3 bases clipped from V and 8 bases from J, the junction kept 6 bases outside the gene matches. CDR3 nucleotide sequence: TGTGCCAGCAGCTCGATGGACAGGGCGGGCTACACCTTC. Translating gives CASSSMDRAGYTF.

The chain uses TRBV5-5 and TRBJ1-4; no clear D gene. With 5 bases removed from V and 8 bases from J, the gap between germline ends came to 16 bases. CDR1 and CDR2 (germline): SGHKS, YYEKEE (reference sequence). The CDR3 covers 14 residues. CDR3 region: CASRSTEGGEKLFF. The CDR3 DNA reads TGTGCCAGCAGGTCGACGGAGGGTGGGGAAAAACTGTTTTTT.

This CDR3 reads CASSLATSAGGYNEQFF. CDR3 nucleotide sequence: TGTGCCAGCAGCTTAGCGACGTCGGCGGGGGGTTACAATGAGCAGTTCTTC. The V call is TRBV7-6, the J call TRBJ2-1, with 8 bases matching TRBD2. Per germline, CDR1 SGHVS and CDR2 FNYEAQ. This CDR3 comprises 17 residues. V lost 0 bases and J lost 4; bases outside the gene matches: 8.

V gene TRBV29-1 combines with J gene TRBJ1-1; D is perhaps TRBD1 (5 bases). V was clipped by 6 bases and J by 4 bases, with 15 bases between them. CDR1 SQVTM and CDR2 ANQGSEA come from the germline V gene. The CDR3 is 13 amino acids. CDR3: CSVGPGLGTEAFF. In nucleotides, the CDR3 is TGCAGCGTGGGCCCAGGGCTGGGCACTGAAGCTTTCTTT.

The CDR3 region is CATHTSGGLRDTQYF. The CDR3 bases are TGCGCCACACACACTAGCGGGGGGTTGAGGGATACGCAGTATTTT. This sequence joins TRBV10-2 and TRBJ2-3; 12 bases are a match to TRBD2. V was clipped by 10 bases and J by 6 bases; unmatched bases: 11. Germline CDR1 WSHSY, CDR2 SAAADI. The CDR3 has 15 amino acids.

The chain recombines TRBV10-3 with TRBJ2-3, with D possibly being TRBD1 (5 bases). The germline V gene encodes CDR1 ENHRY and CDR2 SYGVKD. This CDR3 is 14 amino acids long. V lost 2 bases to trimming and J lost 6 bases, with 12 bases between them. The CDR3 here is CAISEAVGQDTQYF. CDR3 nucleotide sequence: TGTGCCATCAGTGAGGCAGTGGGGCAGGATACGCAGTATTTT.

The chain employs TRBV6-1 and TRBJ1-4, with D unclear. Trimming left V 7 bases short and J 0 bases short, with 9 bases between. Germline V gene data show CDR1 as MNHNS and CDR2 as SASEGT. This CDR3 contains 14 residues. Here the CDR3 reads CASTRKTTNEKLFF. The CDR3 DNA reads TGTGCCAGCACTAGGAAAACAACTAATGAAAAACTGTTTTTT.

This clone was counted a few times. V and J are TRBV28 and TRBJ2-7, with a possible D match to TRBD1 (5 bases). Looked up from germline, CDR1 is MDHEN and CDR2 is SYDVKM. Between the trimmed V and J ends, which lost 2 bases and 10 bases, there was a span of 12 bases. The CDR3 runs 12 residues. CDR3 bases: TGTGCCAGCAGTTTACCCTCAGACAGCCAGTACTTC. Translating it yields CASSLPSDSQYF.

V usage is TRBV28 and J usage is TRBJ1-4, with TRBD1 as a possible D gene (6 bases). Trimming took off 4 bases at V and 2 bases at J, with 11 bases between the two ends. The CDR3 consists of 15 residues. CDR1 is MDHEN, CDR2 SYDVKM, per germline. CDR3 protein: CASSSQGSTNEKLFF. CDR3 DNA: TGTGCCAGCAGTTCACAGGGCAGCACTAATGAAAAACTGTTTTTT.

This chain uses TRBV30 with TRBJ1-2, with no clear D. In germline, CDR1 is GTSNPN, CDR2 SVGIG (reference sequence). V lost 1 base and J 8 bases, leaving 8 bases between the germline ends. This CDR3 has 11 amino acids. CDR3 DNA: TGTGCCTGGAGTGATCTTCGGGGCTACACCTTC. This sequence encodes CAWSDLRGYTF.

V is TRBV9 and J is TRBJ2-2; 7 bases align to TRBD1. The CDR3 runs 15 residues. Germline trimming cut 0 bases from V and 7 bases from J; bases unmatched to any gene: 6. Germline-derived CDR1 and CDR2 are SGDLS and YYNGEE. Here the CDR3 reads CASSVEGGIIGELFF. The CDR3 DNA reads TGTGCCAGCAGCGTAGAAGGGGGCATCATCGGGGAGCTGTTTTTT.

The V and J genes are TRBV7-6 and TRBJ1-2, with 9 bases lining up with TRBD1. Germline V CDR1 and CDR2: SGHVS, FNYEAQ. V was clipped by 5 bases and J by 0 bases; unmatched bases: 4. This CDR3 has 15 amino acids. As DNA, the CDR3 is TGTGCCAGCAGCGCGGGACAGGGTTCTAACTATGGCTACACCTTC. Amino acid sequence: CASSAGQGSNYGYTF.

V usage is TRBV28 and J usage is TRBJ1-2; maybe TRBD1 (5 bases). The CDR3 loop spans 12 amino acids. Per the germline V gene, CDR1 is MDHEN and CDR2 is SYDVKM. With 8 bases removed from V and 8 bases from J, the gap between germline ends came to 15 bases. The CDR3 nucleotides read TGTGCCAGCCGAAATTACGGGGGGGGCTACACCTTC. It encodes CASRNYGGGYTF.

This clone was picked up one time. The chain couples TRBV11-2 to TRBJ2-1, with TRBD2 as a possible D gene (5 bases). The germline V gene has CDR1 SGHAT and CDR2 FQNNGV. The CDR3 contains 14 residues. Trimming took 1 base from V and 3 from J, leaving 7 bases between them. CDR3 in amino acids: CASSLATSYNEQFF. The DNA of the CDR3 is TGTGCCAGCAGCTTAGCTACTAGCTACAATGAGCAGTTCTTC. Supplemented by reference TRBV11-2 and TRBJ2-1, the full variable domain reads EAGVAQSPRYKIIEKRQSVAFWCNPISGHATLYWYQQILGQGPKLLIQFQNNGVVDDSQLPKDRFSAERLKGVDSTLKIQPAKLEDSAVYLCASSLATSYNEQFFGPGTRLTVL.